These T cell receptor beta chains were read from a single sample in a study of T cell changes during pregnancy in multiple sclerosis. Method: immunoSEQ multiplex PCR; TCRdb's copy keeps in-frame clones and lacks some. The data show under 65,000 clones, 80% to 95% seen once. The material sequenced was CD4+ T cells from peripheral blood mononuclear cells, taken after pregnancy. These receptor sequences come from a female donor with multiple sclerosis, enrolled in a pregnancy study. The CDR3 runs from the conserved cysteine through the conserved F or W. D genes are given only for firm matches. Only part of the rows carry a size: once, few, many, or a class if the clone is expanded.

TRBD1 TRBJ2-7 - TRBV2 TGTGCCAGCACTTGGGGGGGACAGGGCTACGAGCAGTACTTC CASTWGGQGYEQYF
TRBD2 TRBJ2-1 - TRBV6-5 TGTGCCAGCAGCCGTAGCGGGGGTCCCTACAATGAGCAGTTCTTC CASSRSGGPYNEQFF
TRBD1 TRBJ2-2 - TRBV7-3 TGTGCCAGCAGCTCCATGACAGGGGGCGGACCCGGGGAGCTGTTTTTT CASSSMTGGGPGELFF
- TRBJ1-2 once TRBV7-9 TGTGCCAGCAGCTTAGGGGGGGCTAACTATGGCTACACCTTC CASSLGGANYGYTF
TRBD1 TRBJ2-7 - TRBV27 TGTGCCAGCAGTTTAACCCCACCGGGACAGGGGGCAGTTTACGAGCAGTACTTC CASSLTPPGQGAVYEQYF
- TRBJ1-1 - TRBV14 TGTGCCAGCAGAAGAACAGGGAGCACTGAAGCTTTCTTT CASRRTGSTEAFF
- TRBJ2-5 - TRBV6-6 TGTGCCAGCAGTTACGACACAGGGAGAGAGACCCAGTACTTC CASSYDTGRETQYF
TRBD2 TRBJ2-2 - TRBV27 TGTGCCAGCAGTTGGTCTAGGACAGGGACTAGCGGGCTCACCGGGGAGCTGTTTTTT CASSWSRTGTSGLTGELFF
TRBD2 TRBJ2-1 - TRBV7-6 TGTGCCAGCGGCAGCGGGGGGCCTGAGCAGTTCTTC CASGSGGPEQFF
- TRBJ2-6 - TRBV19 TGTGCCAGTAGTATTCTCACAGGGCTTGCTTTGGGGGCCAACGTCCTGACTTTC CASSILTGLALGANVLTF
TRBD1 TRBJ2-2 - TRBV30 TGTGCCTGGAGCTCCGGGACAGACACCGGGGAGCTGTTTTTT CAWSSGTDTGELFF
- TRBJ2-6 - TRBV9 TGTGCCAGCAGCGGTAACTCTGGGGCCAACGTCCTGACTTTC CASSGNSGANVLTF
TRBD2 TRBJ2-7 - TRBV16 TGTGCCAGCAGCCAAACGCGGGGGGCCTCCTACGAGCAGTACTTC CASSQTRGASYEQYF
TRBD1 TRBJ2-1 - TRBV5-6 TGTGCCAGCAGCTTTGTGGACAGGGACAATTACAATGAGCAGTTCTTC CASSFVDRDNYNEQFF
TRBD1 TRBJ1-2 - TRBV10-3 TGTGCCACGGGAGACAGGGTGGACTATGGCTACACCTTC CATGDRVDYGYTF
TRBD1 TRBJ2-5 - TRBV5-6 TGTGCCAGCAGCTCCCTCCGGGACAGGGAACAGACCCAGTACTTC CASSSLRDREQTQYF
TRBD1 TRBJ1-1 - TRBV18 TGTGCCAGCTCACCCAACAGGGGGAACACTGAAGCTTTCTTT CASSPNRGNTEAFF
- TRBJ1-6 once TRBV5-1 TGCGCCAGCAGCCTCGAGCCAGGGAACAATTCACCCCTCCACTTT CASSLEPGNNSPLHF
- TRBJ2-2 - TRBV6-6 TGTGCCAGCAGTTACGTTGGTTCGGCCGGGGAGCTGTTTTTT CASSYVGSAGELFF
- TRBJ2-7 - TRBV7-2 TGTGCCAGCAGCTCTCCGGGACACCCCTACGAGCAGTACTTC CASSSPGHPYEQYF
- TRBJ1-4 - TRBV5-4 TGTGCCAGCAGCTTGGCTCTTAATGAAAAACTGTTTTTT CASSLALNEKLFF
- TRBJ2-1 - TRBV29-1 TGCAGCGTTGAAGGTCCCACAGGGGAGCAGTTCTTC CSVEGPTGEQFF
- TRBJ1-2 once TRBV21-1 TGTGCCAGCAGCAAAGGGTCACAGGGGAAGGATTACACCTTC CASSKGSQGKDYTF
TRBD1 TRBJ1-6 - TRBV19 TGTGCCAGTAGTGCTAAGACAGGGCGGCCCCTCCACTTT CASSAKTGRPLHF
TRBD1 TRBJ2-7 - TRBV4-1 TGCGCCAGCAGCCAAATGGGACAGGGAGGCGGCGAGCAGTACTTC CASSQMGQGGGEQYF
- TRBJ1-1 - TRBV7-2 TGTGCCAGCAGCTTAGTCATCGGAGGGGAAGCTTTCTTT CASSLVIGGEAFF
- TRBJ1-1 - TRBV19 TGTGCCAGTAGTACCCCCCGTTCTGTGAACACTGAAGCTTTCTTT CASSTPRSVNTEAFF
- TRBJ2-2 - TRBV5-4 TGTGCCAGCAGGGGAGGGGGGACGAACACCGGGGAGCTGTTTTTT CASRGGGTNTGELFF
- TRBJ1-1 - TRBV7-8 TGTGCCAGCAGACCGGGGGGGAACACTGAAGCTTTCTTT CASRPGGNTEAFF
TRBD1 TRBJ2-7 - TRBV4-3 TGCGCCAGCAGCCAAGGGACAGGGGGCACCTACGAGCAGTACTTC CASSQGTGGTYEQYF
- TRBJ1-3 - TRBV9 TGTGCCAGCAGCGTAAACCCCTCGAGCTCTGGAAACACCATATATTTT CASSVNPSSSGNTIYF
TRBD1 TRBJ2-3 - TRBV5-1 TGCGCCAGCAGCTTGGTCAGGGGGCAGCGGGCAGATACGCAGTATTTT CASSLVRGQRADTQYF
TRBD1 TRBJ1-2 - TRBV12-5 TGTGCTAGTGGCTCCTTCGACAGGGTAGCCTATGGCTACACCTTC CASGSFDRVAYGYTF
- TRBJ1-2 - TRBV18 TGTGCCAGCTCACCAGGGAGGCCTCTCGAAGCTAACTATGGCTACACCTTC CASSPGRPLEANYGYTF
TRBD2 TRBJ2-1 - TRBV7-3 TGTGCCAGCAGCACAGCGGGGGGGCGGGGTGAGCAGTTCTTC CASSTAGGRGEQFF
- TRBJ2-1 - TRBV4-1 TGCGCCAGCAGCCAAGGCCCCGGACTAAATGAGCAGTTCTTC CASSQGPGLNEQFF
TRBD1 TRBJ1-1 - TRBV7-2 TGTGCCAGCACCGAACAGGGGGCGGAGGATGCTTTCTTT CASTEQGAEDAFF
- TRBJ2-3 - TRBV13 TGTGCCAGCAGCTTAAGGGGGGGAGATACGCAGTATTTT CASSLRGGDTQYF
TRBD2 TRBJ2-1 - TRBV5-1 TGCGCCAGCAGCTTGGGCCTAGCGGGGGCCGCTTCCCACAATGAGCAGTTCTTC CASSLGLAGAASHNEQFF
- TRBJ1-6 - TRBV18 TGTGCCAGCTCGCTGACAGACACCTATAATTCACCCCTCCACTTT CASSLTDTYNSPLHF
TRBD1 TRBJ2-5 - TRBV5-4 TGTGCCAGCAGCCAGGGGGACAGGGACCAAGAGACCCAGTACTTC CASSQGDRDQETQYF
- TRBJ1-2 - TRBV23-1 TGCGCCAGCAGTCAATGCAGGACTCCTCACTATGGCTACACCTTC CASSQCRTPHYGYTF
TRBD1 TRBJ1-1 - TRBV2 TGTGCCAGCAGTGCCCCGGGACAGGGGAACACTGAAGCTTTCTTT CASSAPGQGNTEAFF
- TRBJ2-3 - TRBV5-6 TGTGCCAGCAGCTTGCGAGGGGGGGCCACAGATACGCAGTATTTT CASSLRGGATDTQYF
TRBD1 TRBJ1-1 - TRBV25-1 TGTGCCAGCAGTGAGACAGGGGGACTCCGCCATGAAGCTTTCTTT CASSETGGLRHEAFF
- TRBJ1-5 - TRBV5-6 TGTGCCAGCAGCTTGGCCCCAGGCACAACGAATCAGCCCCAGCATTTT CASSLAPGTTNQPQHF
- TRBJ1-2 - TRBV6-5 TGTGCCAGCAGTTCACCCACAGGGCCCTATGGCTACACCTTC CASSSPTGPYGYTF
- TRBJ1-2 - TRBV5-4 TGTGCCAGCAGCTTGGTAACAGGCGGATATGGCTACACCTTC CASSLVTGGYGYTF
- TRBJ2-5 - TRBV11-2 TGTGCCAGCAGCTTAATCCGCCAAGAGACCCAGTACTTC CASSLIRQETQYF
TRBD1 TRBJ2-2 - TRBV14 TGTGCCAGCAGCCATGGGACAGGGAGCTTTTGGGGCACCGGGGAGCTGTTTTTT CASSHGTGSFWGTGELFF
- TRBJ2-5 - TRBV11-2 TGTGCCAGCAGCTCCCGGGGTAGGGAGACCCAGTACTTC CASSSRGRETQYF
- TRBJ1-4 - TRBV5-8 TGTGCCAGCAGCTCGTGGACAGTCTTGGAAAAACTGTTTTTT CASSSWTVLEKLFF
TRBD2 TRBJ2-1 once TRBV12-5 TGTGCTAGTGGTTTGGCCATAGCGGGGGGCCAACGTCCTACGCCCTACAATGAGCAGTTCTTC CASGLAIAGGQRPTPYNEQFF
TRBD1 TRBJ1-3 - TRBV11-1 TGTGCCAGCAGCTACCGGACAGGTACCCTCGACACCATATATTTT CASSYRTGTLDTIYF
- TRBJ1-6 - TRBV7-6 TGTGCCAGCAGCCTACAGGGCCATGGACCCTCACCCCTCCACTTT CASSLQGHGPSPLHF
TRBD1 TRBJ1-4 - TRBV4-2 TGTGCCAGCAGCCTTACTTCCGGGACAGGGGGAGGTAATGAAAAACTGTTTTTT CASSLTSGTGGGNEKLFF